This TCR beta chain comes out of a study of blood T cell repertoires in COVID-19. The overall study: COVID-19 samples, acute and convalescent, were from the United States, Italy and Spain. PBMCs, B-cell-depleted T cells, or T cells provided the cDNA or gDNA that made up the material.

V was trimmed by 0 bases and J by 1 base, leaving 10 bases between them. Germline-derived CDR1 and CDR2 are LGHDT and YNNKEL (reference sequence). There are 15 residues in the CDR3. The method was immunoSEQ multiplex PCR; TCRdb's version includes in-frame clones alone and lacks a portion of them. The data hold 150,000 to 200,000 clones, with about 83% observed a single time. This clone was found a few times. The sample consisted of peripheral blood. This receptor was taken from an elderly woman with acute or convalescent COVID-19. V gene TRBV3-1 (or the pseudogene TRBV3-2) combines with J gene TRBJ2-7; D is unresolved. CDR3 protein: CASSQDLAESYEQYF. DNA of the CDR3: TGTGCCAGCAGCCAAGATTTGGCAGAATCCTACGAGCAGTACTTC.